Sequencing of this TCR beta chain was carried out in a study of shared clonotypes between healthy human individuals. The CDR3 has 14 amino acids. With 4 bases clipped from V and 0 bases from J, the junction kept 0 bases outside the gene matches. Germline V CDR1 and CDR2: SGHNT, YYREEE (reference sequence). Study-wide results and limits: Memory subsets had estimated richness that was generally smaller than that of naive subsets.

Repertoires were generated with immunoSEQ multiplex PCR, while TCRdb's copy carries only in-frame clones and drops some. Among more than 2 million clones, over 85% were seen once, and the ten largest hold 0.1% to 0.15%. As regards this clone: Its specificity is unknown.

The chain joins TRBV5-4 to TRBJ1-1; 10 positions match TRBD1. The TCR sequence derives from a man between 18 and 29 years old in good health. Sequencing input: naive CD4+ T cells sorted from blood. The subset is: CD45RA+ positively selected. In DNA form, the CDR3 reads TGTGCCAGCAGCGGGACAGGGGTGAACACTGAAGCTTTCTTT. Protein product: CASSGTGVNTEAFF.